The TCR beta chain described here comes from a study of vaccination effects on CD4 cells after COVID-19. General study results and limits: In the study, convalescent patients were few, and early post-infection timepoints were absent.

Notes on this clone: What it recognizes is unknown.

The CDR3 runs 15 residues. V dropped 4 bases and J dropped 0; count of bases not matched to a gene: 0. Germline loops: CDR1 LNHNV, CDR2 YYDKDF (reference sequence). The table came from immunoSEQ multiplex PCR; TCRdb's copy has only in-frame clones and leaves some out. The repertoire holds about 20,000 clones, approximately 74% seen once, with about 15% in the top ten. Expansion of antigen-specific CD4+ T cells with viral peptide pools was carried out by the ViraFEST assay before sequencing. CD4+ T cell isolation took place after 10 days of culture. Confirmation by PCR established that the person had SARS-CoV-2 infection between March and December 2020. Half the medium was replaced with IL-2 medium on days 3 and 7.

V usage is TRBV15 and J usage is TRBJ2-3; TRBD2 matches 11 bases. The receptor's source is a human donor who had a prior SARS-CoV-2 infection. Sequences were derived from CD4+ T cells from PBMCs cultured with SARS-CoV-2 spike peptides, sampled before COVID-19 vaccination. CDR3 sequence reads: CATSTSGGSTDTQYF. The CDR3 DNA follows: TGTGCCACCAGCACTAGCGGGGGGAGCACAGATACGCAGTATTTT.